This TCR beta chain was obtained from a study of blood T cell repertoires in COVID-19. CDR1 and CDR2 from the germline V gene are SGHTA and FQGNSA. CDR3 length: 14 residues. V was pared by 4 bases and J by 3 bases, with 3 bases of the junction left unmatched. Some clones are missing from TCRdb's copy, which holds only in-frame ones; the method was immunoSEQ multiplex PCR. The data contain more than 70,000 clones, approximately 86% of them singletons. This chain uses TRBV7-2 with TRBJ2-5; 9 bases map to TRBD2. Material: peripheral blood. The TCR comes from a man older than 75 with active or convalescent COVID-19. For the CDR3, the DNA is TGTGCCAGCAGCTGGACTAGCGCGAAAGAGACCCAGTACTTC. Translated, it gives CASSWTSAKETQYF.